This T cell receptor (beta chain) comes out of a study of shared clonotypes between healthy human individuals. Germline CDR1 reads SGHRS; CDR2 reads YFSETQ. The germline V and J ends were trimmed by 3 bases and 8 bases, with 20 bases remaining between them. The CDR3 extends over 15 amino acids. Method: immunoSEQ multiplex PCR; TCRdb's copy keeps in-frame clones and lacks some. The sample lists fewer than 3 million clones, roughly 92% occurring once. With respect to this clone: Its antigen is not identified.

Points from the study as a whole: Among non-shared clonotypes, generation probabilities were lower than among those shared by all four donors. Tissue TCR repertoires likely differ from these blood-only repertoires.

This TCR was sampled from a man aged 18-30 years in good health. Some clones in this sample may be carry-over from other donors' samples. The chain combines TRBV5-1 with TRBJ1-1; TRBD1 might be the D (5 bases). Sample: naive CD4+ T cells from PBMCs. Indicated subset: CD45RA+ positively selected. CDR3 protein: CASSSSPKGDLEAFF. The CDR3 DNA reads as TGCGCCAGCAGCTCATCCCCCAAAGGGGATCTAGAAGCTTTCTTT.